Described below is a single T cell receptor beta chain sequence and its context. No antigen is known for it. No base-level quality is on record; no much larger clone is a single base apart. TCRbeta CDR3 regions were amplified from genomic DNA using the immunoSEQ Assay, a bias-controlled multiplex PCR. The paper's data handling went like this. Within the assay, amplification of reference gene primers was used to estimate how many nucleated cells each sample contained. To quantify the absolute abundance of each unique TCRbeta CDR3 rearrangement, sequence reads were collapsed and filtered. For each sample, productive Simpson clonality was calculated as the square root of Simpson's diversity index over productive rearrangements. The table comes from immuneACCESS by way of TCRdb, which keeps in-frame sequences with V and J called. Part of the clones is missing from these tables; in studies checked, under half for an unresolved V gene and the rest for unknown reasons. The DNA was the basis for D and trimming; V, J and clone size are from that table. Recorded for this sample are hundreds of thousands of clones; approximately 79% of them occurred a single time. Approximately 4% of the sample is in the top ten clones.

This sample is drawn from a study of blood T cell repertoires in COVID-19 (dated by TCRdb to the early 2020s). At the level of the whole study: Samples covering the acute and convalescent phases of COVID-19 were provided by collaborators in the United States, Italy and Spain. Where HLA class I and class II types were available, the types were taken from metadata supplied by the sample provider, not from assay-based typing. Deeply sampled blood TCRbeta repertoires from subjects exposed to, actively infected with, or recovered from COVID-19 were included in the dataset. A freely available public database, intended as a resource for researchers studying the immune response to SARS-CoV-2, is where the repertoires were released. A de-identified subject ID, COVID-19 status, age in years and sex were almost always included in the sample metadata. The samples were drawn from the first 160 participants of the ongoing ImmuneRACE study and from over 950 subjects provided by 6 global collaborators. The material from the prospective study consisted of cDNA or gDNA derived from T cells, B-cell-depleted T cells, or PBMCs.

Broad study findings and their caveats: How much clinical and demographic metadata was included differed by source and by participant, and the metadata was provided uncurated.

Collaborating institutions collected whole blood in K2EDTA tubes following their own protocols. For TCRbeta analysis, collaborator samples were shipped as frozen whole blood, as isolated PBMCs, or as DNA extracted from either sample type. From cysteine to phenylalanine, the CDR3 is 14 amino acids long. Only CDR3 DNA remains: 42 bases, in frame from the first base. V and J are truncated by 4 bases and 5 bases respectively, leaving an intervening sequence of 14 bases. CDR1 is given as SGHDN and CDR2 as FVKESK, both from the germline V gene. The sequencing sample was made of peripheral blood. The receptor's source is a woman aged 40-49 years with active or convalescent COVID-19. Recombination connected TRBV14 to TRBJ1-2, and perhaps TRBD1 as D gene, on 6 matching bases. The nucleotide sequence reads TGTGCCAGCAGCCCACAGGGAAAGGGGTATGGCTACACCTTC. Its translation is CASSPQGKGYGYTF.